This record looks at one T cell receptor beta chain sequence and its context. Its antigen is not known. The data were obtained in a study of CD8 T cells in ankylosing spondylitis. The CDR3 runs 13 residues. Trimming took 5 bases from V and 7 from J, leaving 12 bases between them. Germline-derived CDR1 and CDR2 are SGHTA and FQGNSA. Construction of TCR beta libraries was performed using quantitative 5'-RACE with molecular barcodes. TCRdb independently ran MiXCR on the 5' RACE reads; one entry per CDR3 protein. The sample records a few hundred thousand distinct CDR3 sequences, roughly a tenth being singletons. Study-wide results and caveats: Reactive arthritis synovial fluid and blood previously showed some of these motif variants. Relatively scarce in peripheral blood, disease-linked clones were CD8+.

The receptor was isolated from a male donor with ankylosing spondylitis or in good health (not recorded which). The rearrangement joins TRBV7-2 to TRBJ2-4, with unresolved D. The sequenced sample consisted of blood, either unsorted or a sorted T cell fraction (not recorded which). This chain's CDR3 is CASSLTPTNIQYF. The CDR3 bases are TGTGCCAGCAGCCTGACCCCAACGAACATTCAGTACTTC.